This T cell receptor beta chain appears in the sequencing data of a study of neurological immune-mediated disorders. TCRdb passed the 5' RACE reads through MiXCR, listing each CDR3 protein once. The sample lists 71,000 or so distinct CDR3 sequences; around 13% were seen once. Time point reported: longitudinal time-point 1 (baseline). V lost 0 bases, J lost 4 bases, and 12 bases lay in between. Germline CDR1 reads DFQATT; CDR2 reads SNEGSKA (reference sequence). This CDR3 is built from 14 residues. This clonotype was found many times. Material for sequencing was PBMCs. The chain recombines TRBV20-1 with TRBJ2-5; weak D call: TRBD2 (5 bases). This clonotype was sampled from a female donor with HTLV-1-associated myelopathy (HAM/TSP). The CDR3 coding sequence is TGCAGTGCTAGAGATGTCGCTAGCAGAGAGACCCAGTACTTC. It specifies CSARDVASRETQYF.